The present entry profiles one TCR beta chain with its context. Its antigen is not known. The data are from a study of PD-1 blockade in classical Hodgkin lymphoma. Looking at the study overall: Intravenous delivery of nivolumab at 3 mg/kg to patients occurred every 2 weeks. Regarding the study as a whole: Exclusion was applied to patients who started nivolumab under 1 year after ASCT. By C4D1, diversity of CD4+ TCRs had risen significantly, whereas that of CD8+ TCRs had not.

The CDR3 sequence is 16 residues long. The germline V gene encodes CDR1 LNHDA and CDR2 SQIVND (reference sequence). Trimming took 5 bases from V and 0 from J, leaving 14 bases between them. Sequencing used immunoSEQ multiplex PCR; TCRdb keeps in-frame clones, though not all of them. The sample has tens of thousands of clones, around 90% seen once. Sample time point: cycle 4 day 1 (C4D1), after six to seven weeks of nivolumab. Autologous stem cell transplantation was followed by relapse in every patient, and brentuximab vedotin exposure varied. The specimen comprised peripheral blood mononuclear cells (PBMCs), sampled before the fourth cycle of nivolumab. The rearrangement links TRBV19 to TRBJ1-5; perhaps TRBD1 as D (5 bases). The source of this sequence is a human donor with classical Hodgkin lymphoma. For the CDR3, the DNA is TGTGCCAGTAGTGGTCCAGGGACTGTTAGCAATCAGCCCCAGCATTTT. This gives the protein CASSGPGTVSNQPQHF.